This T cell receptor (beta chain) was recovered during a study of blood T cell repertoires in COVID-19. Across the study: Nucleic acid was either cDNA or gDNA, and it came from T cells, B-cell-depleted T cells, or PBMCs.

Measured with immunoSEQ multiplex PCR; TCRdb has only the in-frame clones, and not every one. This sample has fewer than 100,000 clones; 88% occur once, and the top ten carry roughly 46%. The J segment lost 4 bases and the V segment lost 5 bases, leaving 4 bases of the junction unmatched. The length of the CDR3 is 13 residues. Germline assignment: CDR1 SGHTA and CDR2 FQGTGA. The sequence came from a human donor in a cohort sampled during active COVID-19. The sample consisted of peripheral blood. V and J are TRBV7-3 and TRBJ2-5, with TRBD1 matching 7 bases. The CDR3 spells CASSLRDRETQYF. The DNA for the CDR3 is TGTGCCAGCAGCCTCCGGGACAGAGAGACCCAGTACTTC. The full variable domain, completed using reference TRBV7-3 and TRBJ2-5, is GAGVSQTPSNKVTEKGKYVELRCDPISGHTALYWYRQSLGQGPEFLIYFQGTGAADDSGLPNDRFFAVRPEGSVSTLKIQRTERGDSAVYLCASSLRDRETQYFGPGTRLLVL.